The clone carrying this T cell receptor (beta chain) was seen many times. Its cognate antigen is unknown. V gave up 0 bases and J gave up 1 base, with 8 bases separating them. CDR3 length equals 15 residues. Germline lookup yields CDR1 MGHRA and CDR2 YSYEKL. TCRdb independently ran MiXCR on the RACE reads; one entry per CDR3 protein. The sample lists fewer than 70,000 distinct CDR3 sequences; around 7% were seen once. The time point is: pre-sensitization, week 0. Indicated treatment: therapeutic diphenylcyclopropenone sensitization with weekly scalp DPC. Staff drew blood before applying each patch test. These data originate in a study of human T cells and chemical hapten exposure. Study-level background: In the approximately 25-week study, patients were dosed weekly with diphenylcyclopropenone on the scalp throughout. The study's findings and limits: No change in TCRs above 1 in 1000 frequency was produced by DPC sensitization. Against controls, expanded TCRs gave rise to significantly more large CDR3 similarity clusters.

The sequencing used whole blood, collected in connection with sensitization to the hapten diphenylcyclopropenone (DPC). This TCR derives from a young woman with alopecia areata. Some clones in this sample may be carry-over from other donors' samples. The chain carries TRBV4-1 and TRBJ2-3; D is perhaps TRBD2 (6 bases). This chain's CDR3 is CASSQDPGGTDTQYF. For the CDR3, the DNA is TGCGCCAGCAGCCAAGATCCGGGGGGCACAGATACGCAGTATTTT.